Each of the 29 T cell receptor beta chains below was sequenced from the same sample in a study of glioma-infiltrating T cells after dendritic cell vaccination. The sample's time point: after dendritic cell vaccination, including at tumor progression/relapse. Assay used: immunoSEQ multiplex PCR; TCRdb lists only in-frame clones, some missing. Of tens of thousands of clones listed, around 85% were seen once; the top ten hold 8.5%. This specimen consisted of blood, obtained after dendritic cell vaccination. The receptors originated from a human donor with glioblastoma.

The gene calls are TRBV30 and TRBJ2-7, with 10 bases aligning to TRBD1. V gave up 3 bases and J gave up 3 bases; unmatched junction bases: 8. Per the germline V gene, CDR1 is GTSNPN and CDR2 is SVGIG (reference sequence). CDR3 length: 15 residues. The CDR3 here is CAWRGGQGPRYEQYF. The CDR3 nucleotides read TGTGCCTGGAGGGGGGGACAGGGGCCACGCTACGAGCAGTACTTC.

The V gene is TRBV27, the J gene TRBJ2-7, with D unclear. The germline gives CDR1 MNHEY, CDR2 SMNVEV (reference sequence). Trimming shortened V by 10 bases and J by 1 base, and 17 bases separated the two germline ends. The length of the CDR3 is 14 residues. The CDR3 loop is CATSERFASYEQYF. As DNA, the CDR3 is TGTGCCACCTCCGAGAGGTTTGCTTCCTACGAGCAGTACTTC.

The chain has TRBV5-5 and TRBJ2-7, with D unclear. CDR1 and CDR2 (germline): SGHKS, YYEKEE (reference sequence). The CDR3 sequence is 14 residues long. V lost 0 bases to trimming and J lost 4 bases, with 11 bases between them. The CDR3 region is CASSLVAGSYEQYF. The CDR3 nucleotides read TGTGCCAGCAGCTTGGTCGCAGGCTCTTACGAGCAGTACTTC.

The chain couples TRBV7-3 to TRBJ2-3; TRBD2 agrees at 13 bases. CDR3 length equals 17 residues. Germline V gene sequence: CDR1 SGHTA, CDR2 FQGTGA. V gave up 5 bases and J gave up 7 bases; unmatched junction bases: 12. Here the CDR3 DNA reads TGTGCCAGCAGCCCCTGGGGACTAGCGGGATCACAGAATACGCAGTATTTT. Protein product: CASSPWGLAGSQNTQYF.

This clone was seen more than once but under ten times. The V call is TRBV19, the J call TRBJ2-3; possible D gene TRBD2, 6 bases. CDR1 and CDR2 from the germline V gene are LNHDA and SQIVND (reference sequence). V dropped 10 bases and J dropped 5 bases, with 16 bases sitting between them. CDR3 size: 13 residues. The CDR3 DNA sequence: TGTGCCACTACGACTAGGAACGGAGATACGCAGTATTTT. This gives the protein CATTTRNGDTQYF.

This chain joins TRBV9 and TRBJ1-3; no definite D call. Germline V gene data show CDR1 as SGDLS and CDR2 as YYNGEE. V lost 4 bases to trimming and J lost 0 bases, with 11 bases between them. The CDR3 contains 15 residues. Written as DNA, the CDR3 is TGTGCCAGCAGCCCCGACCGGGGCTCTGGAAACACCATATATTTT. Translating it yields CASSPDRGSGNTIYF.

This chain joins TRBV19 and TRBJ2-3, with 11 nucleotides matching TRBD2. V was clipped by 4 bases and J by 10 bases; unmatched bases: 4. The CDR3 is made up of 13 amino acids. CDR1 and CDR2 (germline): LNHDA, SQIVND (reference sequence). CDR3 loop: CASSKASGGPQYF. CDR3 in DNA: TGTGCCAGTAGTAAAGCTAGCGGGGGGCCGCAGTATTTT.

J is TRBJ1-1 and V is TRBV9; 8 bases match TRBD1. Germline CDR1 and CDR2: SGDLS and YYNGEE. The CDR3 is 15 residues long. After removal of 5 bases from V and 5 bases from J, the junction contained 11 bases not matched to a gene. CDR3 sequence (DNA): TGTGCCAGCAGTTTGAGCGGACAGGGAGGGACTGAAGCTTTCTTT. Translated: CASSLSGQGGTEAFF.

The chain recombines TRBV7-8 with TRBJ1-2, with TRBD1 matching 8 bases. The CDR3 totals 15 residues. Germline CDR1 reads SGHVS; CDR2 reads FQNEAQ. Trimming cost V 1 base and J 8 bases; bases outside gene matches: 9. The CDR3 loop is CASSLVARTGSGYTF. CDR3 nucleotides: TGTGCCAGCAGCTTAGTAGCCCGGACAGGGAGCGGCTACACCTTC.

J is TRBJ1-2 and V is TRBV7-2; 7 nucleotides align to TRBD1. The germline CDR1 and CDR2 sequences are SGHTA and FQGNSA. The CDR3 is made up of 13 amino acids. V lost 1 base and J lost 7; bases outside the gene matches: 3. The CDR3 DNA reads as TGTGCCAGCAGCTTAGTACAGGGGAGTGGCTACACCTTC. It specifies CASSLVQGSGYTF.

The chain joins TRBV5-6 to TRBJ2-1, with D maybe TRBD2 (6 bases). CDR1 and CDR2 from the germline V gene are SGHDT and YYEEEE. The V end was cut by 0 bases, the J end by 6 bases, with 10 bases between. The CDR3 sequence is 14 residues long. In DNA form, the CDR3 reads TGTGCCAGCAGCTTGGGGGACTGGACCAATGAGCAGTTCTTC. Protein: CASSLGDWTNEQFF.

The J gene is TRBJ2-2, the V gene TRBV2, with D perhaps TRBD2 (6 bases). Trimming took 4 bases from V and 6 from J, leaving 15 bases between them. CDR3 length: 15 residues. Germline CDR1 and CDR2: SNHLY and FYNNEI. CDR3 sequence (DNA): TGTGCCAGCAGTGTCCTAAGAGGAGGGCCCGGGGAGCTGTTTTTT. Protein product: CASSVLRGGPGELFF.

This clone was seen a single time. This rearrangement joins TRBV9 to TRBJ2-1; 11 bases match TRBD2. CDR1 is SGDLS and CDR2 is YYNGEE in the germline V gene. The CDR3 has 15 residues. The junction had 7 bases not matched to a gene; V was cut back by 3 bases and J by 8 bases. As DNA, the CDR3 is TGTGCCAGCAGCGACGGGGGACTAGCGGTAGATGAGCAGTTCTTC. Protein product: CASSDGGLAVDEQFF.

The chain uses TRBV2 and TRBJ1-5, with TRBD1 matching over 7 bases. The CDR3 has 15 amino acids. V was clipped by 6 bases and J by 0 bases; unmatched bases: 5. The germline V gene encodes CDR1 SNHLY and CDR2 FYNNEI. As DNA, the CDR3 is TGTGCCAGCAGCCGGGACAGTTATAGCAATCAGCCCCAGCATTTT. The encoded protein is CASSRDSYSNQPQHF.

V gene TRBV7-9 combines with J gene TRBJ2-5, with D possibly being TRBD1 (6 bases). CDR3 length: 15 amino acids. Between the trimmed V and J ends, which lost 4 bases and 5 bases, there was a span of 17 bases. Per the germline V gene, CDR1 is SEHNR and CDR2 is FQNEAQ (reference sequence). CDR3 in amino acids: CASSSSNRVEETQYF. In DNA form, the CDR3 reads TGTGCCAGCAGCTCCTCCAACAGGGTCGAGGAGACCCAGTACTTC.

This clone was recorded a few times. The chain recombines TRBV5-1 with TRBJ2-5, with D hard to call. The V end was cut by 4 bases, the J end by 0 bases, with 7 bases between. Per the germline V gene, CDR1 is SGHRS and CDR2 is YFSETQ. This CDR3 region has 13 residues. The CDR3 nucleotides read TGCGCCAGCAGCCAGACACACCAAGAGACCCAGTACTTC. Translation: CASSQTHQETQYF.

This chain connects TRBV19 to TRBJ2-7; 8 bases map to TRBD2. The V gene's germline CDR1 is LNHDA and CDR2 SQIVND (reference sequence). CDR3 size: 12 residues. The junction had 4 bases not matched to a gene; V was cut back by 5 bases and J by 7 bases. CDR3 region: CASSPGGGEQYF. In DNA, the CDR3 is TGTGCCAGTAGTCCCGGCGGGGGGGAGCAGTACTTC.

The gene calls are TRBV2 and TRBJ2-5, with 10 positions matching TRBD1. The germline CDR1 and CDR2 sequences are SNHLY and FYNNEI. V dropped 7 bases and J dropped 5; count of bases not matched to a gene: 13. CDR3 size: 16 residues. The CDR3 DNA follows: TGTGCCAGCACTAGAATTAGGACAGGGGGTGGTGAGACCCAGTACTTC. This codes for CASTRIRTGGGETQYF.

The rearrangement links TRBV5-6 to TRBJ2-5, with 10 bases identical to TRBD1. The CDR3 totals 16 residues. The V and J ends lost 2 bases and 4 bases, in that order; junction bases with no gene match: 8. CDR1 and CDR2 from the germline V gene are SGHDT and YYEEEE. The DNA of the CDR3 is TGTGCCAGCAGCTTCCGACAGGGGGCCGGTCTAGAGACCCAGTACTTC. Translation: CASSFRQGAGLETQYF.

The CDR3 spells CASSLGQGWVYEQYF. The CDR3 DNA follows: TGTGCCAGCAGCTTAGGGCAGGGATGGGTCTACGAGCAGTACTTC. The chain links TRBV11-2 to TRBJ2-7; D is possibly TRBD1 (5 bases). Per the germline V gene, CDR1 is SGHAT and CDR2 is FQNNGV. The CDR3 is 15 amino acids. V was shortened by 1 base and J by 3 bases, with 13 bases between the two germline ends. Drawing the rest from reference TRBV11-2 and TRBJ2-7, the complete variable domain is EAGVAQSPRYKIIEKRQSVAFWCNPISGHATLYWYQQILGQGPKLLIQFQNNGVVDDSQLPKDRFSAERLKGVDSTLKIQPAKLEDSAVYLCASSLGQGWVYEQYFGPGTRLTVT.

The rearrangement uses TRBV5-1 and TRBJ2-3, with 9 bases lining up with TRBD1. The CDR3 loop spans 16 amino acids. Germline CDR1 reads SGHRS; CDR2 reads YFSETQ. Trimming cost V 4 bases and J 0 bases; bases outside gene matches: 6. CDR3 amino acids: CASSGDRAGSTDTQYF. The CDR3 nucleotides read TGCGCCAGCAGCGGGGACAGGGCGGGGAGCACAGATACGCAGTATTTT.

The chain is built from TRBV19 and TRBJ1-1; no reliable D call. Trimming took 5 bases from V and 0 from J, leaving 7 bases between them. CDR3 length equals 13 residues. CDR1 and CDR2 (germline): LNHDA, SQIVND (reference sequence). The CDR3 coding sequence is TGTGCCAGTAGTCACGGGATGAACACTGAAGCTTTCTTT. As protein: CASSHGMNTEAFF.

CDR3 residues: CASSLNAGGNQPQHF. The CDR3 DNA follows: TGCGCCAGCAGCTTGAATGCAGGGGGCAATCAGCCCCAGCATTTT. The gene calls are TRBV5-1 and TRBJ1-5; D possibly corresponds to TRBD1 (6 bases). Germline values: CDR1 SGHRS, CDR2 YFSETQ. This CDR3 is built from 15 residues. Between the trimmed V and J ends, which lost 1 base and 2 bases, there was a span of 10 bases.

The chain employs TRBV5-1 and TRBJ2-3, with D hard to call. Trimming left V 4 bases short and J 3 bases short, with 9 bases between. Germline V lookup: CDR1 SGHRS, CDR2 YFSETQ. This CDR3 is 13 amino acids long. CDR3 residues: CASSTPQTDTQYF. In DNA, the CDR3 is TGCGCCAGCAGCACCCCCCAGACAGATACGCAGTATTTT.

This chain uses TRBV14 with TRBJ2-7, with D possibly TRBD2 on 7 matching bases. V lost 3 bases and J 3 bases, leaving 15 bases between the germline ends. The CDR3 spans 15 residues. Germline loops: CDR1 SGHDN, CDR2 FVKESK. In DNA, the CDR3 is TGTGCCAGCAGCCAGACGGGGGGCTTCAGCTACGAGCAGTACTTC. Translation: CASSQTGGFSYEQYF.

The J gene is TRBJ1-1, the V gene TRBV29-1; 10 nucleotides match TRBD1. This CDR3 region has 13 residues. Germline V gives CDR1 SQVTM, CDR2 ANQGSEA. The V segment lost 7 bases and the J segment 5 bases; nucleotides outside the gene matches: 7. Here the CDR3 reads CSGRTGGGTEAFF. CDR3 nucleotides: TGCAGCGGCCGGACAGGGGGAGGTACTGAAGCTTTCTTT.

The gene calls are TRBV5-1 and TRBJ1-3, with TRBD1 matching 8 bases. Trimming at V came to 4 bases and at J to 4 bases, leaving 13 bases not matched to a gene. The CDR3 is 17 amino acids. Germline V gene sequence: CDR1 SGHRS, CDR2 YFSETQ. CDR3: CASSPGQGFLGGNTIYF. CDR3 DNA: TGCGCCAGCAGCCCAGGACAGGGATTTTTAGGGGGAAACACCATATATTTT. The complete variable domain, with remaining parts taken from reference TRBV5-1 and TRBJ1-3, reads KAGVTQTPRYLIKTRGQQVTLSCSPISGHRSVSWYQQTPGQGLQFLFEYFSETQRNKGNFPGRFSGRQFSNSRSEMNVSTLELGDSALYLCASSPGQGFLGGNTIYFGEGSWLTVV.

The chain recombines TRBV6-5 with TRBJ1-4; TRBD1 matches 7 bases. In germline, CDR1 is MNHEY, CDR2 SVGAGI. The CDR3 loop spans 14 amino acids. With V trimmed by 5 bases and J by 5 bases, 5 bases remained unmatched. The CDR3 loop is CASSADRQNEKLFF. CDR3 bases: TGTGCCAGCAGTGCGGACAGGCAGAATGAAAAACTGTTTTTT.

The chain couples TRBV28 to TRBJ2-1, with 10 bases matching TRBD2. The CDR3 loop spans 14 amino acids. The germline V gene encodes CDR1 MDHEN and CDR2 SYDVKM. The junction had 8 bases not matched to a gene; V was cut back by 8 bases and J by 7 bases. CDR3 in amino acids: CASGPSGSRNEQFF. CDR3 bases: TGTGCCAGCGGGCCTAGCGGGAGTCGTAATGAGCAGTTCTTC.